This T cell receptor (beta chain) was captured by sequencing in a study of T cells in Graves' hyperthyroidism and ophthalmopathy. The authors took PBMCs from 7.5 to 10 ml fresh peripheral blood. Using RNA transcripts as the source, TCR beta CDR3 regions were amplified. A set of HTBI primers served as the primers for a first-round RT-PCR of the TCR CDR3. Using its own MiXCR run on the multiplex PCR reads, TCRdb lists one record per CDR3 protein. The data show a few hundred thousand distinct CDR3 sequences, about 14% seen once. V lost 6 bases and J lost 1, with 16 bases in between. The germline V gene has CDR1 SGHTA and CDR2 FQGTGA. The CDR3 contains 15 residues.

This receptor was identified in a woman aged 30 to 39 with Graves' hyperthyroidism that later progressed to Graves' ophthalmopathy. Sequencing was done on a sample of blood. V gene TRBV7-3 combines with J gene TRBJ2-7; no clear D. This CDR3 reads CASSLFEPQSYEQYF. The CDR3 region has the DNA TGTGCCAGCAGTCTTTTTGAACCGCAATCCTACGAGCAGTACTTC.